The 17 T cell receptor beta chains in this list originate from one sample, sequenced in a study of cytomegalovirus exposure and HLA in healthy donors. This PCR relied on a set of 60 Vbeta primers and 13 Jbeta primers. Assay used: immunoSEQ multiplex PCR; TCRdb lists only in-frame clones, some missing. The repertoire has around 130,000 clones, roughly three quarters of them found once; the top ten carry roughly 1%. The sequencing input was PBMCs. These receptors all stem from an older woman in good health and CMV-seronegative.

The genes are TRBV10-2 and TRBJ1-2, with TRBD1 identical over 8 bases. Per germline, CDR1 WSHSY and CDR2 SAAADI. Trimming at V came to 7 bases and at J to 3 bases, leaving 16 bases not matched to a gene. CDR3 length equals 17 residues. Here the CDR3 DNA reads TGCGCCAGCACCCCAACCCCCCCAGGGGGCTCGGACTATGGCTACACCTTC. Protein product: CASTPTPPGGSDYGYTF.

V is TRBV19 and J is TRBJ2-7; 8 bases are shared with TRBD1. This CDR3 region has 14 residues. The trim removed 5 bases at V and 2 bases at J, leaving 5 bases unmatched. CDR1 and CDR2 from the germline V gene are LNHDA and SQIVND (reference sequence). CDR3 amino acids: CASSPMTGAYEQYF. CDR3 in DNA: TGTGCCAGTAGTCCAATGACAGGGGCCTACGAGCAGTACTTC. Full variable domain (rest looked up from reference TRBV19 and TRBJ2-7): DGGITQSPKYLFRKEGQNVTLSCEQNLNHDAMYWYRQDPGQGLRLIYYSQIVNDFQKGDIAEGYSVSREKKESFPLTVTSAQKNPTAFYLCASSPMTGAYEQYFGPGTRLTVT.

V and J are TRBV27 and TRBJ1-2, with D perhaps matching TRBD1 (5 bases). V lost 1 base and J 4 bases, leaving 10 bases between the germline ends. This CDR3 spans 14 amino acids. Germline assignment: CDR1 MNHEY and CDR2 SMNVEV (reference sequence). In DNA, the CDR3 is TGTGCCAGCAGTTTATTTGGGCAGGGCTATGGCTACACCTTC. Residues: CASSLFGQGYGYTF.

This clone came up once. The chain carries TRBV7-2 and TRBJ1-6, with D perhaps TRBD1 (6 bases). This CDR3 is 17 amino acids long. V was clipped by 1 base and J by 7 bases, with 17 bases between them. CDR1 and CDR2 from the germline V gene are SGHTA and FQGNSA. CDR3 nucleotides: TGTGCCAGCAGCTTAGATAGGGCTGACAGGCGGAATTCACCCCTCCACTTT. Amino acid sequence: CASSLDRADRRNSPLHF.

This clone was seen a few times. The chain uses TRBV29-1 and TRBJ2-1, with 10 nucleotides matching TRBD2. Germline CDR1 and CDR2: SQVTM and ANQGSEA. The CDR3 is 15 residues long. V gave up 4 bases and J gave up 6 bases; unmatched junction bases: 9. CDR3: CSVVKQAGGSNEQFF. The CDR3 nucleotides read TGCAGCGTTGTTAAGCAAGCGGGGGGGTCCAATGAGCAGTTCTTC.

The chain recombines TRBV29-1 with TRBJ1-5; weak D call: TRBD1 (6 bases). The CDR3 consists of 12 residues. V was clipped by 2 bases and J by 9 bases, with 11 bases between them. Per the germline V gene, CDR1 is SQVTM and CDR2 is ANQGSEA. CDR3 amino acids: CSVETGSGPQHF. CDR3 DNA sequence: TGCAGCGTTGAAACAGGGAGTGGGCCCCAGCATTTT.

The chain uses TRBV7-9 and TRBJ1-3; 10 bases align to TRBD1. Germline loops: CDR1 SEHNR, CDR2 FQNEAQ (reference sequence). J lost 1 base, V lost 5 bases, and 11 bases had no gene match. The CDR3 runs 18 residues. CDR3 in DNA: TGTGCCAGCAGCCGACTCTCCGGGACAGGGGTGTCTGGAAACACCATATATTTT. Translating gives CASSRLSGTGVSGNTIYF.

The chain uses TRBV30 and TRBJ1-5; D is perhaps TRBD1 (6 bases). With 3 bases removed from V and 7 bases from J, the gap between germline ends came to 10 bases. The CDR3 consists of 12 residues. From germline, CDR1 is GTSNPN and CDR2 SVGIG (reference sequence). The CDR3 DNA reads TGTGCCTGGAGACAGGGAGCGCAGCCCCAGCATTTT. The encoded protein is CAWRQGAQPQHF.

The chain recombines TRBV6-5 with TRBJ2-1; TRBD1 matches at 8 bases. With V trimmed by 6 bases and J by 8 bases, 12 bases remained unmatched. Germline V gene data show CDR1 as MNHEY and CDR2 as SVGAGI. The CDR3 is 15 amino acids. CDR3 sequence (DNA): TGTGCCAGCAGACATCGGGACAGGCTAGGCGATGAGCAGTTCTTC. This codes for CASRHRDRLGDEQFF.

The CDR3 DNA reads TGTGCCAGCATAGACTTGGACTTCTCCTACGAGCAGTACTTC. It codes for CASIDLDFSYEQYF. The chain recombines TRBV14 with TRBJ2-7; D might be TRBD2 (5 bases). Germline V lookup: CDR1 SGHDN, CDR2 FVKESK. V was clipped by 7 bases and J by 0 bases, with 13 bases between them. The CDR3 covers 14 residues. The variable domain in full, completed from reference TRBV14 and TRBJ2-7, reads EAGVTQFPSHSVIEKGQTVTLRCDPISGHDNLYWYRRVMGKEIKFLLHFVKESKQDESGMPNNRFLAERTGGTYSTLKVQPAELEDSGVYFCASIDLDFSYEQYFGPGTRLTVT.

The J gene is TRBJ1-1, the V gene TRBV7-2; tentative D call: TRBD1 (6 bases). The germline V gene has CDR1 SGHTA and CDR2 FQGNSA. Between the trimmed V and J ends, which lost 1 base and 7 bases, there was a span of 10 bases. The CDR3 covers 13 residues. CDR3 sequence: CASSLETGNEAFF. CDR3 DNA: TGTGCCAGCAGCTTAGAGACAGGTAATGAAGCTTTCTTT.

V gene TRBV28 combines with J gene TRBJ1-1; perhaps TRBD1 as D (6 bases). V was shortened by 3 bases and J by 8 bases, with 16 bases between the two germline ends. The germline gives CDR1 MDHEN, CDR2 SYDVKM. This CDR3 has 14 amino acids. DNA for the CDR3: TGTGCCAGCAGTTTCGGGGGGGCCTCTCGGGAAGCTTTCTTT. It codes for CASSFGGASREAFF.

The V and J genes are TRBV5-4 and TRBJ1-2; D may be TRBD1 (6 bases). The germline gives CDR1 SGHNT, CDR2 YYREEE (reference sequence). There are 15 residues in the CDR3. The germline V and J ends were trimmed by 0 bases and 4 bases, with 13 bases remaining between them. The CDR3 is CASSLALGAGYGYTF. CDR3 nucleotides: TGTGCCAGCAGCTTGGCTTTGGGGGCGGGCTATGGCTACACCTTC.

V and J are TRBV7-8 and TRBJ1-5; TRBD1 might be the D (5 bases). Trimming left V 9 bases short and J 0 bases short, with 12 bases between. The germline CDR1 and CDR2 sequences are SGHVS and FQNEAQ. The CDR3 contains 14 residues. CDR3 protein: CARAGGNSNQPQHF. In nucleotides, the CDR3 is TGTGCCAGGGCGGGGGGGAATAGCAATCAGCCCCAGCATTTT.

This clone was counted a few times. This chain connects TRBV28 to TRBJ2-7; 10 bases fit TRBD2. With V trimmed by 3 bases and J by 6 bases, 17 bases remained unmatched. Germline V gene lookup returns CDR1 MDHEN and CDR2 SYDVKM. The CDR3 contains 18 residues. In DNA form, the CDR3 reads TGTGCCAGCAGTTTTCCACTATCCAACCCTCGGACTAGCGGCGAGCAGTACTTC. This encodes CASSFPLSNPRTSGEQYF.

This rearrangement joins TRBV6-7 to TRBJ2-1; 8 positions agree with TRBD2. TRBV6-7 has ORF status, its function being uncertain. CDR3 size: 18 residues. V gave up 5 bases and J gave up 7 bases; unmatched junction bases: 19. The CDR3 sequence: CASSPPEEVRGVGNEQFF. The CDR3 DNA follows: TGTGCCAGCAGTCCCCCTGAGGAGGTGCGGGGGGTAGGGAATGAGCAGTTCTTC.

This chain uses TRBV4-1 with TRBJ2-1; D is uncertain. CDR1 MGHRA and CDR2 YSYEKL come from the germline V gene. Trimming cost V 3 bases and J 0 bases, with 6 bases left between them. This CDR3 is built from 14 residues. In nucleotides, the CDR3 is TGCGCCAGCAGCCATTATAGCTCCTACAATGAGCAGTTCTTC. Encoded protein: CASSHYSSYNEQFF.